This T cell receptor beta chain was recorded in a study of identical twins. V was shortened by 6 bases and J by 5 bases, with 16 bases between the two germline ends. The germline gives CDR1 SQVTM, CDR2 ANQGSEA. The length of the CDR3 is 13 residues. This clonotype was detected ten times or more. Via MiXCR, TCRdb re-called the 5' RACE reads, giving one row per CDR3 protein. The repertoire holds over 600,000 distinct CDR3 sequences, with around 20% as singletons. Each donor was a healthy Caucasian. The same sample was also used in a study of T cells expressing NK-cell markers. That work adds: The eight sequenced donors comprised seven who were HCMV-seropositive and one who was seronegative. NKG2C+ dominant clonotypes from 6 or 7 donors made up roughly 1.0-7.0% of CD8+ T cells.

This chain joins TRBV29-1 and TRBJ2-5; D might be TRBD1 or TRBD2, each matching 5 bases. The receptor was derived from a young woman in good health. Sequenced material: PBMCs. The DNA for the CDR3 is TGCAGCGTAGAGAAGGGACGGGCGGAGACCCAGTACTTC. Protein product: CSVEKGRAETQYF.